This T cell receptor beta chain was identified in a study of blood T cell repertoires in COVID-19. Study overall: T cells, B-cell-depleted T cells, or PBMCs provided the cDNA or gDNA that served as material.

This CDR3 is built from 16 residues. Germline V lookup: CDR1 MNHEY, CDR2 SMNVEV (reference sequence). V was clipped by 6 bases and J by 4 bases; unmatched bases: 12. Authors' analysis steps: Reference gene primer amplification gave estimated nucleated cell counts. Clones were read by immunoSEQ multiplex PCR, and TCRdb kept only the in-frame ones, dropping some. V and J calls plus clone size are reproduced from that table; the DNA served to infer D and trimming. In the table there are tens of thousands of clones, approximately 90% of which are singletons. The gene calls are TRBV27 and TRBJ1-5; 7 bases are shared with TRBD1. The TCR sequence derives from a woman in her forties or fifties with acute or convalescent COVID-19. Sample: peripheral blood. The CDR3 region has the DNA TGTGCCAGCAGAAAATCTCCGGACAGGTTGAATCAGCCCCAGCATTTT. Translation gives CASRKSPDRLNQPQHF.